This TCR beta chain was captured by sequencing in a study of graft-versus-host responses after intestinal transplantation. Turning to the study itself: Recipients were all induced with anti-thymocyte globulin, then given tacrolimus and steroids for around three years.

J lost 0 bases, V lost 0 bases, and 14 bases had no gene match. Germline V gene data show CDR1 as SGDLS and CDR2 as YYNGEE. The CDR3 spans 19 residues. Remarks on this clone: Its antigen is undetermined.

Data came from immunoSEQ multiplex PCR; TCRdb stores just in-frame clones and leaves some out. The sample yields some 90,000 clones, 75% to 90% seen once. The J gene is TRBJ1-2, the V gene TRBV9; TRBD1 aligns across 7 bases. The sequences come from unstimulated CD4+ T cells sorted from spleen or lymph node cells, collected before intestinal transplant. The clonotype originates from a human donor who received an intestinal transplant. CDR3: CASSVVPGLLTGSNYGYTF. The CDR3, as DNA: TGTGCCAGCAGCGTAGTACCCGGGCTCCTGACAGGGTCTAACTATGGCTACACCTTC.